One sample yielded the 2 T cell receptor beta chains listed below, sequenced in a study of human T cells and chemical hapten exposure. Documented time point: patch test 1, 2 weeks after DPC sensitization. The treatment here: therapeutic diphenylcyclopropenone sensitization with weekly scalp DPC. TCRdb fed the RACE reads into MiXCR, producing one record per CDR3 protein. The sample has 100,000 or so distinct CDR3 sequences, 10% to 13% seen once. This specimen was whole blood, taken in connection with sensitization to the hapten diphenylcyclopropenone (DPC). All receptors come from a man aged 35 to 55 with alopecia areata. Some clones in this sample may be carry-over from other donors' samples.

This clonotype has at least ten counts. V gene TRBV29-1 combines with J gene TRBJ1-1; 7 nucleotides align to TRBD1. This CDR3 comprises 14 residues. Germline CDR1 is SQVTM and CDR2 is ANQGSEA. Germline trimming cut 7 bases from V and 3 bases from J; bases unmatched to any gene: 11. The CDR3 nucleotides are TGCAGCGCTACAGGGGCTCGACTGGACACTGAAGCTTTCTTT. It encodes CSATGARLDTEAFF.

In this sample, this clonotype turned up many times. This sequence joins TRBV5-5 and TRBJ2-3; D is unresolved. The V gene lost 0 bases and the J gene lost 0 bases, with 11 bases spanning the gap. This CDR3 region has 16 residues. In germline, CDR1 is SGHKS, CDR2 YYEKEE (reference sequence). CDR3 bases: TGTGCCAGCAGCTTGGTTGTAGAACCTAGCACAGATACGCAGTATTTT. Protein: CASSLVVEPSTDTQYF.